One sample yielded the 25 T cell receptor beta chains listed below, sequenced in a study of PD-1 blockade in classical Hodgkin lymphoma (dated by TCRdb to the early 2020s). Library construction relied on the immunoSEQ multiplex PCR assay. TCRdb took over this immuneACCESS table, retaining in-frame rearrangements with V and J assigned. Such tables are incomplete; in checked studies, under half of the missing clones stem from an unresolved V gene, and the remainder is unexplained. The sample table lists roughly 60,000 clones, about 89% of them with a count of one. The ten largest clones capture around 10% of the sample. The time point label corresponds to: cycle 4 day 1 (C4D1), after five to seven weeks of nivolumab. Every trial patient had relapsed following autologous stem cell transplantation, and prior brentuximab vedotin exposure was what differed among cohorts A, B and C. The source material was peripheral blood mononuclear cells (PBMCs), sampled before the fourth cycle of nivolumab. These receptors came from a human donor with classical Hodgkin lymphoma.

This rearrangement joins TRBV7-9 to TRBJ1-1; TRBD1 agrees at 9 bases. This CDR3 contains 15 residues. CDR1 SEHNR and CDR2 FQNEAQ come from the germline V gene (reference sequence). After removal of 5 bases from V and 6 bases from J, the junction contained 10 bases not matched to a gene. This CDR3 is CASSPNPGQGSEAFF. The CDR3 DNA follows: TGTGCCAGCAGCCCAAACCCGGGACAGGGTTCTGAAGCTTTCTTT.

The gene calls are TRBV7-3 and TRBJ2-2; tentatively, D is TRBD1 or TRBD2 (5 bases each). The CDR3 covers 15 residues. Germline-derived CDR1 and CDR2 are SGHTA and FQGTGA. Trimming shortened V by 3 bases and J by 7 bases, and 15 bases separated the two germline ends. CDR3 in amino acids: CASSFLGARGGELFF. The DNA of the CDR3 is TGTGCCAGCAGCTTCTTAGGGGCCCGGGGCGGGGAGCTGTTTTTT.

The CDR3 spells CASSLWAGGGETQYF. The CDR3 coding sequence is TGCGCCAGCAGCTTGTGGGCAGGGGGCGGGGAGACCCAGTACTTC. The chain uses TRBV5-1 and TRBJ2-5; 8 positions agree with TRBD1. The ends lost 1 base at V and 5 bases at J; junction bases unmatched: 7. Germline CDR1 and CDR2: SGHRS and YFSETQ. This CDR3 has 15 amino acids.

The chain uses TRBV6-1 and TRBJ2-3; D is unclear. V shed 5 bases and J shed 2 bases, with 8 bases lying between them. The CDR3 sequence is 13 residues long. Germline V CDR1 and CDR2: MNHNS, SASEGT. CDR3 nucleotide sequence: TGTGCCAGCAGTTGGAAGCTCACAGATACGCAGTATTTT. Translated, it gives CASSWKLTDTQYF.

This chain links TRBV10-3 with TRBJ1-1, with D hard to call. The germline CDR1 and CDR2 sequences are ENHRY and SYGVKD. This CDR3 contains 12 residues. Trimming left V 6 bases short and J 3 bases short, with 8 bases between. The CDR3 coding sequence is TGTGCCATCAGGGGAGAAGACACTGAAGCTTTCTTT. Its translation: CAIRGEDTEAFF.

The rearrangement uses TRBV6-4 and TRBJ1-2; D is ambiguous. The germline V and J ends were trimmed by 6 bases and 2 bases, with 10 bases remaining between them. The germline V gene has CDR1 MRHNA and CDR2 SNTAGT. This CDR3 comprises 13 residues. The CDR3 loop reads CASSDDGNYGYTF. The CDR3 region has the DNA TGTGCCAGCAGCGACGACGGAAACTATGGCTACACCTTC.

This rearrangement joins TRBV6-5 to TRBJ1-1; D not certain. V gave up 5 bases and J gave up 6 bases, with 13 bases separating them. Germline V lookup: CDR1 MNHEY, CDR2 SVGAGI. The CDR3 loop spans 13 amino acids. CDR3 sequence reads: CASSQSSRPEAFF. In DNA form, the CDR3 reads TGTGCCAGCAGTCAGTCGAGCAGGCCTGAAGCTTTCTTT.

This rearrangement joins TRBV2 to TRBJ2-7; no clear D. The CDR3 has 12 residues. Per the germline V gene, CDR1 is SNHLY and CDR2 is FYNNEI. With 4 bases removed from V and 10 bases from J, the gap between germline ends came to 14 bases. CDR3 in amino acids: CASSVVGFRQYF. In DNA form, the CDR3 reads TGTGCCAGCAGTGTCGTTGGTTTTAGACAGTACTTC.

The chain recombines TRBV4-1 with TRBJ1-5; no clear D gene. Between the trimmed V and J ends, which lost 3 bases and 8 bases, there was a span of 14 bases. The germline CDR1 and CDR2 sequences are MGHRA and YSYEKL. CDR3 length: 14 amino acids. This chain's CDR3 is CASSQEVAGKPQHF. Here the CDR3 DNA reads TGCGCCAGCAGCCAGGAAGTCGCGGGCAAGCCCCAGCATTTT.

The chain carries TRBV6-5 and TRBJ1-1, with a tentative D call TRBD1 (5 bases). This CDR3 comprises 13 residues. Germline-derived CDR1 and CDR2 are MNHEY and SVGAGI. Trimming removed 6 bases from V and 5 bases from J, with 13 bases in between. This CDR3 is CASRLGQGTEAFF. The CDR3, as DNA: TGTGCCAGCAGGCTGGGGCAGGGTACTGAAGCTTTCTTT.

The chain joins TRBV27 to TRBJ1-3; 7 bases are shared with TRBD1. The CDR3 spans 13 residues. Germline values: CDR1 MNHEY, CDR2 SMNVEV (reference sequence). V shed 10 bases and J 4 bases; nucleotides not matched to a gene: 7. As DNA, the CDR3 is TGTGCCACCCGAGGGGGCCCCGGAAACACCATATATTTT. Translation gives CATRGGPGNTIYF.

The gene calls are TRBV4-1 and TRBJ2-3; D unresolved. The CDR3 is 14 amino acids. Germline CDR1 reads MGHRA; CDR2 reads YSYEKL. V gave up 0 bases and J gave up 2 bases, with 6 bases separating them. The CDR3 is CASSQDFVTDTQYF. Written as DNA, the CDR3 is TGCGCCAGCAGCCAAGATTTCGTCACAGATACGCAGTATTTT.

The chain combines TRBV2 with TRBJ2-3, with 9 bases lining up with TRBD2. Germline loops: CDR1 SNHLY, CDR2 FYNNEI. Unmatched junction bases numbered 16, after V lost 10 bases and J lost 5 bases. CDR3 length: 16 amino acids. Here the CDR3 DNA reads TGTGCCACCTGGCCTTCGGCTAGCGGGGTGGTAGATACGCAGTATTTT. Translation: CATWPSASGVVDTQYF.

V usage is TRBV6-1 and J usage is TRBJ1-5, with D possibly TRBD1 on 5 matching bases. The CDR3 sequence is 14 residues long. Germline V gene lookup returns CDR1 MNHNS and CDR2 SASEGT. Trimming removed 5 bases at V and 1 base at J, with 9 bases between. CDR3 residues: CASSFTGSNQPQHF. The CDR3 DNA is TGTGCCAGCAGTTTCACAGGCAGCAATCAGCCCCAGCATTTT.

The rearrangement links TRBV7-8 to TRBJ2-7, with D possibly TRBD1 on 5 matching bases. Germline V CDR1 and CDR2: SGHVS, FQNEAQ. V was pared by 5 bases and J by 3 bases, with 8 bases between. This CDR3 is 12 amino acids long. DNA for the CDR3: TGTGCCAGCAGCATCCAGGGCTACGAGCAGTACTTC. It is translated as CASSIQGYEQYF.

V and J are TRBV14 and TRBJ2-3, with D perhaps given as TRBD1 or TRBD2 (6 bases each). Trimming left V 2 bases short and J 10 bases short, with 22 bases between. Germline V gives CDR1 SGHDN, CDR2 FVKESK. The CDR3 covers 16 residues. The CDR3 bases are TGTGCCAGCAGCCAAATGCTTTCTGGGGGGCTAGGAGCGCAGTATTTT. It is translated as CASSQMLSGGLGAQYF.

The chain couples TRBV27 to TRBJ1-5, with D hard to call. Per germline, CDR1 MNHEY and CDR2 SMNVEV (reference sequence). The CDR3 is 14 amino acids. Trimming took 8 bases from V and 5 from J, leaving 16 bases between them. CDR3 sequence reads: CASAGRPEYQPQHF. In nucleotides, the CDR3 is TGTGCCAGCGCAGGACGGCCTGAGTATCAGCCCCAGCATTTT.

The rearrangement joins TRBV10-3 to TRBJ1-1, with D tentatively TRBD1 (5 bases). The V gene lost 2 bases and the J gene lost 2 bases, with 12 bases spanning the gap. This CDR3 has 15 residues. CDR1 and CDR2 from the germline V gene are ENHRY and SYGVKD. The CDR3 region is CAISERGGVNTEAFF. The DNA of the CDR3 is TGTGCCATCAGTGAGAGGGGAGGGGTCAACACTGAAGCTTTCTTT.

This chain connects TRBV11-2 to TRBJ2-1; TRBD1 matches 10 bases. Germline V lookup: CDR1 SGHAT, CDR2 FQNNGV. The J segment lost 8 bases and the V segment lost 5 bases, leaving 12 bases of the junction unmatched. This CDR3 comprises 16 residues. Here the CDR3 reads CASSLGGDRGIDEQFF. In DNA, the CDR3 is TGTGCCAGCAGCCTAGGCGGGGACAGGGGAATCGATGAGCAGTTCTTC.

The V gene is TRBV5-6, the J gene TRBJ1-4; 7 bases are a match to TRBD1. Germline CDR1 SGHDT, CDR2 YYEEEE. The J segment lost 10 bases and the V segment lost 0 bases, leaving 15 bases of the junction unmatched. The CDR3 is 17 amino acids. CDR3 amino acids: CASSLAEGGALTGKLFF. In DNA, the CDR3 is TGTGCCAGCAGCTTGGCCGAAGGGGGCGCCCTGACTGGAAAACTGTTTTTT.

The gene calls are TRBV28 and TRBJ1-1, with 10 bases identical to TRBD1. The J segment lost 8 bases and the V segment lost 2 bases, leaving 11 bases of the junction unmatched. Germline CDR1 and CDR2: MDHEN and SYDVKM. This CDR3 comprises 16 residues. The CDR3 protein is CASSLPETGGPFEAFF. CDR3 DNA sequence: TGTGCCAGCAGTTTACCTGAGACAGGGGGCCCCTTCGAAGCTTTCTTT.

This chain joins TRBV5-1 and TRBJ2-1; no firm D call. This CDR3 spans 15 amino acids. V was cut by 0 bases and J by 1 base, with 8 bases left in between. CDR1 and CDR2 from the germline V gene are SGHRS and YFSETQ. The CDR3 sequence is CASSLVLSSYNEQFF. CDR3 coding DNA: TGCGCCAGCAGCTTGGTGTTGTCGTCCTACAATGAGCAGTTCTTC.

This rearrangement joins TRBV27 to TRBJ2-1; D not certain. The CDR3 contains 13 residues. V dropped 5 bases and J dropped 6 bases, with 11 bases sitting between them. From germline, CDR1 is MNHEY and CDR2 SMNVEV (reference sequence). The CDR3 reads CASSPLEGNEQFF. In DNA, the CDR3 is TGTGCCAGCAGTCCCCTCGAAGGCAATGAGCAGTTCTTC.

The CDR3: CASSVGTSQETQYF. CDR3 bases: TGCGCCAGCAGTGTCGGGACTAGTCAAGAGACCCAGTACTTC. The V call is TRBV10-2, the J call TRBJ2-5; 8 bases are shared with TRBD2. V lost 4 bases to trimming and J lost 2 bases; unmatched junction nucleotides: 3. CDR3 length: 14 amino acids. CDR1 WSHSY and CDR2 SAAADI come from the germline V gene.

The chain recombines TRBV6-6 with TRBJ2-7, with TRBD1 identical over 11 bases. The V segment lost 6 bases and the J segment 7 bases; nucleotides outside the gene matches: 8. Germline CDR1 is MNHNY and CDR2 is SVGAGI (reference sequence). The CDR3 covers 14 residues. CDR3 sequence reads: CASSFGQGAREQYF. CDR3 sequence (DNA): TGTGCCAGCAGCTTCGGACAGGGGGCAAGGGAGCAGTACTTC.